This T cell receptor beta chain was found in a study of T cell responses to AZD1222 COVID-19 vaccine. General observations from the study: Increases in Spike-specific TCR breadth and depth were seen after two AZD1222 doses. Repertoires were obtained only post-peak T cell response. Distributed over spike, vaccine-associated CD4 TCRs predominated at 160-218 and 743-854. Unmutated regions of variants are reportedly targeted by nearly half of spike-specific TCRs.

Turning to this clone: Its antigen is unknown.

Libraries were prepared by immunoSEQ multiplex PCR; TCRdb keeps only in-frame clonotypes and omits some of them. The sample gives over 120,000 clones, around nine tenths of which show up once; 1.7% is in the top ten. Germline values: CDR1 SGHTA, CDR2 FQGTGA. V gave up 2 bases and J gave up 9 bases; unmatched junction bases: 3. This CDR3 region has 14 residues. This TCR was sampled from an adult in good health. Specimen: peripheral blood, collected on day 0 of AZD1222 vaccination. The chain recombines TRBV7-3 with TRBJ1-6; the match to TRBD1 covers 8 bases. Here the CDR3 DNA reads TGTGCCAGCAGCTTACAGGGGGCGCGTTCACCCCTCCACTTT. As protein: CASSLQGARSPLHF.